This TCR beta chain was recorded in a study of T cell repertoires in cytomegalovirus infection. After removal of 4 bases from V and 5 bases from J, the junction contained 7 bases not matched to a gene. This CDR3 is built from 15 residues. Per the germline V gene, CDR1 is MNHEY and CDR2 is SVGEGT. Findings and caveats of the study: Clonotypes of TCR beta that were HLA-C-restricted and CMV-specific dominated the ex vivo response.

In this sample, this clonotype turned up many times. Its target is unknown. TCRdb re-analysed the reads in MiXCR, keeping a single row per CDR3 protein. The data hold about 530,000 distinct CDR3 sequences, with around 27% observed a single time. The origin of this receptor is a human donor in good health (CMV status not recorded). Some clones in this sample may be carry-over from other donors' samples. The rearrangement uses TRBV6-2 or TRBV6-3 and TRBJ2-5; the match to TRBD2 covers 10 bases. Specimen: PBMCs. The CDR3: CASSSGLARSETQYF. In DNA, the CDR3 is TGTGCCAGCAGTTCGGGACTAGCGCGATCCGAGACCCAGTACTTC.